This T cell receptor beta chain came from a study of blood T cell repertoires in COVID-19. Looking at the study overall: Sites in the United States, Italy and Spain provided acute and convalescent COVID-19 samples.

Assignment of participants to cohorts was predicated upon participant-reported clinical history. Two negative PCRs, clearance, or symptom resolution had been documented for recovered Cohort 3 donors. The V and J ends lost 6 bases and 1 base respectively, with 12 bases between them. Germline values: CDR1 KGHSH, CDR2 LQKENI. CDR3 length: 14 amino acids. Per the authors' pipeline: It was from reference gene primer amplification that nucleated cell counts were estimated. TCRdb keeps only in-frame clones here, not all; method: immunoSEQ multiplex PCR. The V and J calls and the clone size are those of that table, but D and trimming were determined from the DNA. The table records almost 250,000 clones, about 89% of them present only once. Comment on this clone: Other DNA sequences in this sample translate to the same CDR3.

This TCR was sampled from a woman aged 25 to 39 who had recovered from COVID-19. Sequenced material: PBMCs or T cells enriched from blood (not recorded which). The V call is TRBV18, the J call TRBJ1-1; D possibly corresponds to TRBD1 (6 bases). This CDR3 is CASSPQGGNTEAFF. The CDR3, as DNA: TGTGCCAGCTCTCCTCAAGGGGGGAACACTGAAGCTTTCTTT.